The entry that follows covers one T cell receptor beta chain sequence. Its specificity is not known. This sample was taken from a study of T cells in Graves' hyperthyroidism and ophthalmopathy. Overall study results and limits: Ophthalmopathy was told apart from stable hyperthyroidism by a 13 V-J model.

Inclusion characteristics of ophthalmopathy patients comprised a Clinical Activity Score of at least 3, a NOSPECS grade of at least 4, and duration under 3 months. Together with thyroid ultrasound, orbital computed tomography, serum thyroxine and TRAb, clinical symptoms were used for diagnoses. PBMCs came from more than 9.5 ml fresh peripheral blood. CDR1 is SQVTM, CDR2 ANQGSEA, per germline. After removal of 5 bases from V and 0 bases from J, the junction contained 10 bases not matched to a gene. The CDR3 is made up of 16 amino acids. The CDR3 regions of TCR beta were amplified from RNA transcripts. TCR CDR3 underwent first-round RT-PCR with the HTBI primer set. Using its own MiXCR run on the multiplex PCR reads, TCRdb lists one record per CDR3 protein. The sample lists some 650,000 distinct CDR3 sequences, more than 15% occurring once.

The sequence came from a woman between 40 and 55 years old with Graves' ophthalmopathy. The chain combines TRBV29-1 with TRBJ1-1; 9 nucleotides match TRBD1. Sample: blood. In DNA form, the CDR3 reads TGCAGCGTTAAGGGGACAGGGAACCACTTGAACACTGAAGCTTTCTTT. Amino acids: CSVKGTGNHLNTEAFF.